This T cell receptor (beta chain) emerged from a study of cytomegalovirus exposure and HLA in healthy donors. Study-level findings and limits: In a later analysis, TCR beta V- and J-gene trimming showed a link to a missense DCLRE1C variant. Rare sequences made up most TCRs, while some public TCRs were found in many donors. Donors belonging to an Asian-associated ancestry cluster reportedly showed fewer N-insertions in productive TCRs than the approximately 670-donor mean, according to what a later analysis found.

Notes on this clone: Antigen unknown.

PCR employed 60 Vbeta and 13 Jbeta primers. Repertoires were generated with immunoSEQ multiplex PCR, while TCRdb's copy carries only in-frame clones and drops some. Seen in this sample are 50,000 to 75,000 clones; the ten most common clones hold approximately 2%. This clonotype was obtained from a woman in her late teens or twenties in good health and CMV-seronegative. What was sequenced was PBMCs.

DNA of the CDR3: TGTGCCAGCAGTACTAACACGAATCAGCCCCAGCATTTT. It is translated as CASSTNTNQPQHF. This sequence joins TRBV28 and TRBJ1-5; no clear D. The germline V gene encodes CDR1 MDHEN and CDR2 SYDVKM. V lost 5 bases to trimming and J lost 4 bases, with 9 bases between them. The CDR3 has 13 residues.